Each of the 22 T cell receptor beta chains below was sequenced from the same sample in a study of blood T cell repertoires in COVID-19. The repertoire was sequenced with immunoSEQ multiplex PCR; TCRdb's copy has only in-frame clones and lacks some. The data contain about 240,000 clones, approximately 78% of them singletons. The sample was peripheral blood. The receptors shown here come from a woman aged 55-70 years with active or convalescent COVID-19.

This chain joins TRBV7-2 and TRBJ1-1; maybe TRBD1 (5 bases). V shed 3 bases and J shed 7 bases, with 9 bases lying between them. Per germline, CDR1 SGHTA and CDR2 FQGNSA. The CDR3 runs to 12 residues. This chain's CDR3 is CASSFREGEAFF. In DNA, the CDR3 is TGTGCCAGCAGCTTCAGGGAAGGTGAAGCTTTCTTT.

V and J are TRBV5-1 and TRBJ1-2; no definite D call. Trimming left V 0 bases short and J 4 bases short, with 10 bases between. This CDR3 contains 14 residues. The germline CDR1 and CDR2 sequences are SGHRS and YFSETQ. CDR3 DNA: TGCGCCAGCAGCTTGGAGGAGGCAAGCTATGGCTACACCTTC. It translates to CASSLEEASYGYTF.

This clone was found a few times. The rearrangement uses TRBV27 and TRBJ1-2; unclear D gene. The V end lost 0 bases, the J end lost 5 bases, and 10 bases lay between the germline ends. Germline V gene sequence: CDR1 MNHEY, CDR2 SMNVEV (reference sequence). This CDR3 spans 14 amino acids. CDR3 bases: TGTGCCAGCAGTTTATCTGGGCTGGCTTATGGCTACACCTTC. It codes for CASSLSGLAYGYTF.

The rearrangement links TRBV7-2 to TRBJ1-3; no definite D call. This CDR3 comprises 16 residues. From germline, CDR1 is SGHTA and CDR2 FQGNSA. The ends were cut back, 3 bases at V and 4 bases at J, with 16 bases in the middle. For the CDR3, the DNA is TGTGCCAGCAGCTTCTATTCGGGTGATTCCGGAAACACCATATATTTT. This codes for CASSFYSGDSGNTIYF.

V gene TRBV7-9 combines with J gene TRBJ1-1; D remains ambiguous. Trimming removed 5 bases from V and 1 base from J, with 8 bases in between. There are 13 residues in the CDR3. The germline V gene encodes CDR1 SEHNR and CDR2 FQNEAQ (reference sequence). The DNA for the CDR3 is TGTGCCAGCAGCCGAACAGCGAACACTGAAGCTTTCTTT. Its protein is CASSRTANTEAFF.

This clone was seen many times. V gene TRBV5-4 combines with J gene TRBJ2-1; 13 positions match TRBD2. The CDR3 sequence is 15 residues long. In germline, CDR1 is SGHNT, CDR2 YYREEE (reference sequence). V lost 4 bases, J lost 5 bases, and 3 bases stayed unmatched. As DNA, the CDR3 is TGTGCCAGCAGCAGGACTAGCGGGGGAAACAATGAGCAGTTCTTC. This gives the protein CASSRTSGGNNEQFF.

The rearrangement uses TRBV4-3 and TRBJ1-5, with TRBD1 matching over 8 bases. V gave up 0 bases and J gave up 7 bases; unmatched junction bases: 5. Germline values: CDR1 LGHNA, CDR2 YSLEER. This CDR3 region has 15 residues. The CDR3, as DNA: TGCGCCAGCAGCCAAGAGGCAGGGGGCGGGCAGCCCCAGCATTTT. It translates to CASSQEAGGGQPQHF.

The chain has TRBV29-1 and TRBJ1-1, with 7 bases matching TRBD1. CDR3 length: 15 amino acids. Germline V gives CDR1 SQVTM, CDR2 ANQGSEA. V lost 7 bases and J lost 1; bases outside the gene matches: 12. The CDR3 region is CSAYRQGGANTEAFF. CDR3 DNA sequence: TGCAGCGCTTACCGACAGGGAGGCGCGAACACTGAAGCTTTCTTT. Combining the CDR3 with reference TRBV29-1 and TRBJ1-1 gives the whole variable domain SAVISQKPSRDICQRGTSLTIQCQVDSQVTMMFWYRQQPGQSLTLIATANQGSEATYESGFVIDKFPISRPNLTFSTLTVSNMSPEDSSIYLCSAYRQGGANTEAFFGQGTRLTVV.

This chain links TRBV3-1 (or the pseudogene TRBV3-2) with TRBJ1-2, with TRBD1 matching 9 bases. Germline CDR1 and CDR2: LGHDT and YNNKEL (reference sequence). Losses at the gene ends were 4 bases for V and 0 bases for J; bases not matched to a gene: 9. CDR3 size: 17 residues. The CDR3 loop reads CASSPLGTGQTNYGYTF. The CDR3 DNA sequence: TGTGCCAGCAGCCCCTTGGGGACAGGGCAAACTAACTATGGCTACACCTTC.

This chain joins TRBV18 and TRBJ1-3, with D tentatively TRBD1 (6 bases). The germline CDR1 and CDR2 sequences are KGHSH and LQKENI. The CDR3 extends over 16 amino acids. Trimming shortened V by 3 bases and J by 2 bases, and 14 bases separated the two germline ends. The CDR3 loop is CASSPPAGAAGNTIYF. The CDR3 DNA reads as TGTGCCAGCTCACCCCCGGCAGGGGCTGCTGGAAACACCATATATTTT.

This chain uses TRBV19 with TRBJ1-5; no clear D. The CDR3 sequence is 15 residues long. Trimming left V 8 bases short and J 2 bases short, with 16 bases between. Germline V gene data show CDR1 as LNHDA and CDR2 as SQIVND (reference sequence). CDR3 in DNA: TGTGCCAGTGGACTCATAAGCCATGGCAATCAGCCCCAGCATTTT. This codes for CASGLISHGNQPQHF.

The J gene is TRBJ2-3, the V gene TRBV2, with 13 bases lining up with TRBD2. V lost 6 bases and J lost 4; bases outside the gene matches: 7. This CDR3 comprises 16 residues. Germline V gives CDR1 SNHLY, CDR2 FYNNEI. The CDR3 region has the DNA TGTGCCAGCAGCCTACTAGCGGGGGGGCCTGCAGATACGCAGTATTTT. Translation: CASSLLAGGPADTQYF.

The chain joins TRBV7-2 to TRBJ2-7; D uncertain. The germline V gene has CDR1 SGHTA and CDR2 FQGNSA. The CDR3 runs to 14 residues. The V gene lost 1 base and the J gene lost 3 bases, with 10 bases spanning the gap. Here the CDR3 reads CASSLGAVVYEQYF. The CDR3 nucleotides read TGTGCCAGCAGCTTAGGGGCCGTGGTCTACGAGCAGTACTTC.

The chain carries TRBV4-2 and TRBJ2-3, with 8 nucleotides matching TRBD2. There are 17 residues in the CDR3. Germline values: CDR1 LGHNA, CDR2 YNFKEQ. After removal of 1 base from V and 1 base from J, the junction contained 7 bases not matched to a gene. The CDR3, as DNA: TGTGCCAGCAGCCAAGTTCCAGGGACTAGGCGCACAGATACGCAGTATTTT. It yields the protein CASSQVPGTRRTDTQYF.

The chain is built from TRBV7-3 and TRBJ2-1, with TRBD2 identical over 9 bases. J lost 8 bases, V lost 2 bases, and 4 bases had no gene match. CDR3 length equals 14 residues. Germline CDR1 and CDR2: SGHTA and FQGTGA. CDR3 nucleotide sequence: TGTGCCAGCAGCTTAGCGGGGGGGCATCATGAGCAGTTCTTC. Translated, it gives CASSLAGGHHEQFF. Together with reference TRBV7-3 and TRBJ2-1, the CDR3 gives the full variable domain: GAGVSQTPSNKVTEKGKYVELRCDPISGHTALYWYRQSLGQGPEFLIYFQGTGAADDSGLPNDRFFAVRPEGSVSTLKIQRTERGDSAVYLCASSLAGGHHEQFFGPGTRLTVL.

The CDR3 DNA reads TGTGCCAGCAGTTTGGGACAGCCATTCATGAACACTGAAGCTTTCTTT. Protein product: CASSLGQPFMNTEAFF. The J gene is TRBJ1-1, the V gene TRBV6-2 or TRBV6-3; 7 nucleotides align to TRBD1. The CDR3 is 16 amino acids. V shed 4 bases, J shed 0 bases, and the junction held 8 bases outside the gene matches. In germline, CDR1 is MNHEY, CDR2 SVGEGT.

The V and J genes are TRBV7-2 and TRBJ2-3, with D perhaps TRBD2 (6 bases). V lost 0 bases, J lost 6 bases, and 13 bases lay in between. The CDR3 is 15 amino acids. Germline V gene data show CDR1 as SGHTA and CDR2 as FQGNSA. DNA of the CDR3: TGTGCCAGCAGCTTAGCAAGCGGGCCCACGGATACGCAGTATTTT. This codes for CASSLASGPTDTQYF.

The chain joins TRBV6-2 or TRBV6-3 to TRBJ2-3; D gene ambiguous. This CDR3 spans 15 amino acids. Germline V gene sequence: CDR1 MNHEY, CDR2 SVGEGT. Trimming took off 2 bases at V and 1 base at J, with 10 bases between the two ends. The CDR3 here is CASSYDGGGTDTQYF. The CDR3 DNA sequence: TGTGCCAGCAGTTACGACGGCGGCGGCACAGATACGCAGTATTTT.

The chain joins TRBV29-1 to TRBJ2-1; 8 nucleotides agree with TRBD2. This CDR3 comprises 19 residues. Germline CDR1 and CDR2: SQVTM and ANQGSEA. J was trimmed by 3 bases and V by 0 bases; bases with no gene match: 16. The CDR3 is CSVEDTGPLGAGDYNEQFF. The CDR3 DNA is TGCAGCGTTGAAGATACAGGTCCCCTGGGAGCGGGGGACTACAATGAGCAGTTCTTC.

The rearrangement uses TRBV5-1 and TRBJ2-3, with 7 bases aligning to TRBD1. This CDR3 spans 15 amino acids. V lost 0 bases to trimming and J lost 2 bases; unmatched junction nucleotides: 3. Per the germline V gene, CDR1 is SGHRS and CDR2 is YFSETQ. The CDR3 nucleotides read TGCGCCAGCAGCTTGGAGGGGGCTTACACAGATACGCAGTATTTT. Its protein is CASSLEGAYTDTQYF. Full variable domain (rest looked up from reference TRBV5-1 and TRBJ2-3): KAGVTQTPRYLIKTRGQQVTLSCSPISGHRSVSWYQQTPGQGLQFLFEYFSETQRNKGNFPGRFSGRQFSNSRSEMNVSTLELGDSALYLCASSLEGAYTDTQYFGPGTRLTVL.

The chain is built from TRBV2 and TRBJ1-1; D perhaps matches TRBD1 (6 bases). This CDR3 comprises 13 residues. Trimming removed 6 bases from V and 2 bases from J, with 10 bases in between. Per germline, CDR1 SNHLY and CDR2 FYNNEI. The CDR3 bases are TGTGCCAGCAGGAGGGACATAAACACTGAAGCTTTCTTT. Its protein is CASRRDINTEAFF.

The rearrangement uses TRBV6-6 and TRBJ2-7; a weak D match, TRBD2 (7 bases). V gave up 3 bases and J gave up 3 bases, with 18 bases separating them. Germline loops: CDR1 MNHNY, CDR2 SVGAGI (reference sequence). This CDR3 region has 16 residues. The CDR3 DNA reads TGTGCCAGCAGTTATGGGGGGGGCCGGGAATACTACGAGCAGTACTTC. Its translation: CASSYGGGREYYEQYF.